This TCR beta chain was recorded in a study of blood T cell repertoires in COVID-19 (dated by TCRdb to 2020 to 2022). Study-level background: The collaborator samples originated in the United States, Italy and Spain and spanned the acute and convalescent phases of COVID-19. The prospective study material was composed of cDNA or gDNA derived from T cells, B-cell-depleted T cells, or PBMCs. The dataset comprised deeply sampled blood TCRbeta repertoires from subjects exposed to, actively infected with, or recovered from COVID-19. The repertoires were released in a freely available public database meant as a resource for research on the immune response to SARS-CoV-2. The samples were drawn from the first 160 participants of the ongoing ImmuneRACE study and from more than 1,000 subjects provided by 6 global collaborators. A de-identified subject ID, COVID-19 status, age in years and sex were almost always included in the sample metadata. HLA class I and class II types, where available, came from metadata supplied by the sample provider rather than from assay-based typing. General findings and caveats noted by the study authors: The amount of clinical and demographic metadata varied by source and participant and was provided uncurated.

TCRbeta CDR3 regions were amplified from genomic DNA using the immunoSEQ Assay, a bias-controlled multiplex PCR. In the paper's pipeline: Within the assay, amplification of reference gene primers was used to estimate how many nucleated cells each sample contained. To quantify the absolute abundance of each unique TCRbeta CDR3 rearrangement, sequence reads were collapsed and filtered. For each sample, productive Simpson clonality was calculated by taking the square root of Simpson's diversity index across productive rearrangements. TCRdb took this table from immuneACCESS and kept in-frame rearrangements with V and J called. Such tables lack part of the clones; where checked against another copy, unresolved V genes explain under half of the gap, and the rest is unexplained. V and J calls and clone size follow that table, whereas D and trimming were derived from the DNA. The sample yields approximately 75,000 clones; about 70% were counted once. The ten largest make up 25% to 30% of the sample.

Looking up the germline V gene yields CDR1 MNHEY and CDR2 SVGEGT. V drops 0 bases and J drops 9 bases, leaving 18 bases in between. The CDR3, cysteine through phenylalanine, is 16 amino acids long. The DNA shown is the 48-base CDR3, in frame from base 1. The collaborating institutions used their own protocols to collect whole blood in K2EDTA tubes. For TCRbeta analysis, collaborators shipped samples as frozen whole blood, isolated PBMCs, or DNA extracted from either of those sample types. To note about this clone: Its antigen is unknown. The sample holds no much larger clone one base away, and base qualities are not on file.

In this chain, TRBV6-2 or TRBV6-3 is recombined with TRBJ2-1; D gene: possibly TRBD2, on 7 matching bases. Sequenced input: peripheral blood. This clonotype originated in a woman at least 80 years old with active or convalescent COVID-19. The DNA reads TGTGCCAGCAGTTACTCGAGGGGGGGCGACGTCGGTGAGCAGTTCTTC. This yields the protein CASSYSRGGDVGEQFF.